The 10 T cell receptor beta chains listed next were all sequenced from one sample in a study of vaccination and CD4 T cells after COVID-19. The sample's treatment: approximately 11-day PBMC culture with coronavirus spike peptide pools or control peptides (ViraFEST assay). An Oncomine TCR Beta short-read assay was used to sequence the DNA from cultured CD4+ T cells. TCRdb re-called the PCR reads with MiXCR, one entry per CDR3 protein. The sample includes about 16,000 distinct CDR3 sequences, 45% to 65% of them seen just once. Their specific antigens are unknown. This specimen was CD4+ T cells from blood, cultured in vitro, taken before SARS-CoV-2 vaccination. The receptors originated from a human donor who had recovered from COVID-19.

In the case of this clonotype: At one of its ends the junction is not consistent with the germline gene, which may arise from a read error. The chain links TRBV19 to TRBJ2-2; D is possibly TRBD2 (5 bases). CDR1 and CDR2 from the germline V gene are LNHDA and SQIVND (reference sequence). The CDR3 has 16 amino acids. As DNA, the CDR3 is TGTGCCAGTTCCCCTGGTCAGCGTCAGAACACCGGGAAGCTGTTTTTT. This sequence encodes CASSPGQRQNTGKLFF. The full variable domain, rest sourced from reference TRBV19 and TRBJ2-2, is DGGITQSPKYLFRKEGQNVTLSCEQNLNHDAMYWYRQDPGQGLRLIYYSQIVNDFQKGDIAEGYSVSREKKESFPLTVTSAQKNPTAFYLCASSPGQRQNTGKLFFGEGSRLTVL.

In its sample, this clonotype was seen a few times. The CDR3 sequence: CASSPDGGAGNTIYF. For the CDR3, the DNA is TGTGCCAGCAGCCCCGATGGGGGGGCTGGAAACACCATATATTTT. The rearrangement joins TRBV7-9 to TRBJ1-3; maybe TRBD1 (5 bases). Germline CDR1 is SEHNR and CDR2 is FQNEAQ (reference sequence). Trimming cost V 5 bases and J 2 bases, with 13 bases left between them. This CDR3 spans 15 amino acids.

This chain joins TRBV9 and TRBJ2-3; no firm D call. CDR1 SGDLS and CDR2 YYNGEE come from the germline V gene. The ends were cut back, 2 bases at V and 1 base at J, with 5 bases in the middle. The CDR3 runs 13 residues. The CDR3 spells CASSVGGTDTQYF. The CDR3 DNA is TGTGCCAGCAGCGTCGGTGGCACAGATACGCAGTATTTT.

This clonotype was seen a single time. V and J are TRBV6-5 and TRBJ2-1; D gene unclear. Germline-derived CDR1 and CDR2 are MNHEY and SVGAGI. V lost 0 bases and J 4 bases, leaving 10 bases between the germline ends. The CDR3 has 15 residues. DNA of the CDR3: TGTGCCAGCAGTTACTCCTCGGTCGCGTACAATGAGCAGTTCTTC. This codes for CASSYSSVAYNEQFF.

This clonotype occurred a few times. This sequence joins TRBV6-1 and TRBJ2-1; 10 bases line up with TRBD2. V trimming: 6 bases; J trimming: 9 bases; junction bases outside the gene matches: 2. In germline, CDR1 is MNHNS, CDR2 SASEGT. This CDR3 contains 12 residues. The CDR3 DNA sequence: TGTGCCAGCAGCCGGACTAGCGGTGAGCAGTTCTTC. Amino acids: CASSRTSGEQFF.

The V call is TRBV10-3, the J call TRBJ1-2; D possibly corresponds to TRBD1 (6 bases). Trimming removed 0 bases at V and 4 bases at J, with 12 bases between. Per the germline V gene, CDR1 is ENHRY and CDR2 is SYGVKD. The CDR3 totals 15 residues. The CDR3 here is CAISESTGLGYGYTF. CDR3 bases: TGTGCCATCAGTGAGTCAACAGGGCTAGGCTATGGCTACACCTTC.

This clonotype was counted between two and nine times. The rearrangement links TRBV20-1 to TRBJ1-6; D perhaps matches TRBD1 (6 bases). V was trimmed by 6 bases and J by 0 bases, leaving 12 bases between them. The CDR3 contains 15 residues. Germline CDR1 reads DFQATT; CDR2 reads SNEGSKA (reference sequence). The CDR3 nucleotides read TGCAGTGCGCCAACAGGGAACTCCTATAATTCACCCCTCCACTTT. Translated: CSAPTGNSYNSPLHF.

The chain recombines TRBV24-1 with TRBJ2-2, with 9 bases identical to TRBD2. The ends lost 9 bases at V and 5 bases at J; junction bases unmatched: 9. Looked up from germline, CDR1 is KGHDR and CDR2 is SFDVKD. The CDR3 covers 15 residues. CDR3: CATPPSGNYTGELFF. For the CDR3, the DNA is TGTGCCACCCCGCCTAGCGGGAATTATACCGGGGAGCTGTTTTTT.

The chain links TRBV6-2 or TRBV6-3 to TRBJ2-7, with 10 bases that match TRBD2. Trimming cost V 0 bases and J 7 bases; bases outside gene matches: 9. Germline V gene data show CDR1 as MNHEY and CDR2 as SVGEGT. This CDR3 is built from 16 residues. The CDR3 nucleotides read TGTGCCAGCAGTTACTCTCCTAGCGGGAGAGGTAGGGAGCAGTACTTC. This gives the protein CASSYSPSGRGREQYF.

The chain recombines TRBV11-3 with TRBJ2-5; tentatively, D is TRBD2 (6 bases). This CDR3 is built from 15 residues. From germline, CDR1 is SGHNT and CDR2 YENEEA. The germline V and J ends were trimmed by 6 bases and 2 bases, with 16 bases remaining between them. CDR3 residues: CASSHPGLTQETQYF. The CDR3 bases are TGTGCCAGCAGTCATCCGGGACTGACGCAAGAGACCCAGTACTTC.